This entry features one T cell receptor beta chain sequence. The antigen remains undetermined. The data are from a study of cytomegalovirus exposure and HLA in healthy donors. The study ran its PCR with 60 Vbeta and 13 Jbeta primers. As processed by the authors: Around 76 million unique TCR beta chains, 9 million to 14 million shared, were counted in a later analysis. Clones were sequenced by immunoSEQ multiplex PCR, and TCRdb holds only the in-frame ones, with some missing. Clone size and the V and J calls come from that table; the DNA yielded D and trimming. The sample lists more than 85,000 clones, roughly 80% seen once, with roughly 6.9% in the top ten. Overall study findings and caveats: Most TCR sequences were rare, but some public TCRs occurred in many donors. TCR beta sequences numbering 15,000 to 20,000 were associated with HLA alleles at 0.05 false discovery rate in a later analysis. A link between a missense DCLRE1C variant and TCR beta V- and J-gene trimming emerged from a later analysis.

This TCR was recovered from a man aged 25 to 40 in good health and CMV-seropositive. The material sequenced was PBMCs.

The CDR3 protein is CASSPLDREAFF. DNA for the CDR3: TGTGCCAGCTCACCATTGGACAGGGAAGCTTTCTTT. V and J are TRBV18 and TRBJ1-1; 7 bases are shared with TRBD1. The ends lost 2 bases at V and 8 bases at J; junction bases unmatched: 2. The germline V gene encodes CDR1 KGHSH and CDR2 LQKENI. The CDR3 has 12 residues. Combining the CDR3 with reference TRBV18 and TRBJ1-1 gives the whole variable domain NAGVMQNPRHLVRRRGQEARLRCSPMKGHSHVYWYRQLPEEGLKFMVYLQKENIIDESGMPKERFSAEFPKEGPSILRIQQVVRGDSAAYFCASSPLDREAFFGQGTRLTVV.